This T cell receptor beta chain is from a study of CD8 T cells in ankylosing spondylitis. Study-level findings and limits: Disease-associated clones were reportedly significantly overrepresented in matched ankylosing spondylitis synovial fluid. It appeared that ankylosing spondylitis blood was characterized by a TCR beta motif of several highly homologous variants. Disease-linked clones were found to be CD8+ and relatively rare in peripheral blood. A number of the motif variants had already been described in reactive arthritis synovial fluid and blood.

Scientists made TCR beta libraries using quantitative 5'-RACE with molecular barcodes. MiXCR, applied by TCRdb to the 5' RACE reads, yields one record per CDR3 protein. The data show some 700,000 distinct CDR3 sequences, with roughly 19% seen just once and around a fifth held by the top ten. Worth noting for this clonotype: What it binds is unknown.

Germline V CDR1 and CDR2: SGHAT, FQNNGV. The CDR3 has 15 amino acids. Between the trimmed V and J ends, which lost 4 bases and 0 bases, there was a span of 13 bases. The source material was blood, either unsorted or a sorted T cell fraction (not recorded which). The clonotype originates from a male donor with ankylosing spondylitis. The chain couples TRBV11-2 to TRBJ2-7; weak D call: TRBD2 (6 bases). CDR3 bases: TGTGCCAGCAGCTCTCGGGAGTTCCTCTCCTACGAGCAGTACTTC. Its protein is CASSSREFLSYEQYF.